A selection of T cell receptor beta chains follows, all from one sample in a study of cytotoxic CD8 clonotypes in ibrutinib-treated CLL. Assay: immunoSEQ multiplex PCR; the TCRdb copy retains only in-frame clones and omits some. The sample has roughly 160,000 clones, less than 85% seen once. Sequencing used PBMCs, obtained after 24 months of ibrutinib treatment. All receptors come from a human donor with chronic lymphocytic leukemia. Both conserved end residues are part of each CDR3. The D gene is left open where the match is weak. Clone size is shown for a subset of rows, as once, few, many or a class of expanded clone.

V: TRBV29-1
J: TRBJ1-4
size: NA
D: NA
CDR3: CSVRTRVGEKLFF
DNA: TGCAGCGTCAGAACCAGGGTGGGTGAAAAACTGTTTTTT

V: TRBV30
J: TRBJ1-5
size: NA
D: NA
CDR3: CAWSVSYMGNQPQHF
DNA: TGTGCCTGGAGTGTCAGCTATATGGGCAATCAGCCCCAGCATTTT

V: TRBV28
J: TRBJ2-5
size: NA
D: NA
CDR3: CAAGGGNQETQYF
DNA: TGTGCCGCAGGGGGAGGGAACCAAGAGACCCAGTACTTC

V: TRBV30
J: TRBJ1-6
size: few
D: NA
CDR3: CAWTPSGSNSPLHF
DNA: TGTGCCTGGACCCCGTCGGGGAGTAATTCACCCCTCCACTTT

V: TRBV4-2
J: TRBJ2-1
size: NA
D: TRBD2
CDR3: CASSLSTGTSGRNEQFF
DNA: TGTGCCAGCAGCCTATCAACCGGGACTAGCGGGAGGAATGAGCAGTTCTTC

V: TRBV6-1
J: TRBJ2-5
size: NA
D: TRBD1
CDR3: CAGRTGGRETQYF
DNA: TGTGCCGGACGGACAGGGGGCCGGGAGACCCAGTACTTC

V: TRBV18
J: TRBJ2-1
size: NA
D: NA
CDR3: CASSLGEWNEQFF
DNA: TGTGCCAGCTCGCTAGGGGAGTGGAATGAGCAGTTCTTC

V: TRBV28
J: TRBJ2-7
size: many
D: NA
CDR3: CASSLQGPYEQYF
DNA: TGTGCCAGCAGTTTACAGGGCCCATACGAGCAGTACTTC

V: TRBV6-5
J: TRBJ2-2
size: NA
D: NA
CDR3: CASSRQRPGELFF
DNA: TGTGCCAGCAGTCGCCAGCGCCCCGGGGAGCTGTTTTTT

V: TRBV27
J: TRBJ2-7
size: NA
D: NA
CDR3: CASSIQGYEQYF
DNA: TGTGCCAGCAGTATTCAGGGTTACGAGCAGTACTTC

V: TRBV28
J: TRBJ2-7
size: NA
D: TRBD1
CDR3: CASRDRDSYEQYF
DNA: TGTGCCAGCAGGGACAGGGACAGTTACGAGCAGTACTTC

V: TRBV11-2
J: TRBJ2-1
size: NA
D: NA
CDR3: CASSLGLGQFF
DNA: TGTGCCAGCAGCTTAGGCCTGGGACAGTTCTTC

V: TRBV4-1
J: TRBJ2-7
size: NA
D: TRBD1
CDR3: CASSQAAGQGYEQYF
DNA: TGCGCCAGCAGCCAAGCCGCAGGACAGGGTTACGAGCAGTACTTC

V: TRBV4-2
J: TRBJ1-1
size: NA
D: NA
CDR3: CASSQRRGVSMNTEAFF
DNA: TGTGCCAGCAGCCAACGTAGGGGCGTGTCCATGAACACTGAAGCTTTCTTT

V: TRBV5-8
J: TRBJ1-1
size: NA
D: NA
CDR3: CASSFRMAGQPEAFF
DNA: TGTGCCAGCAGCTTTAGGATGGCAGGCCAGCCTGAAGCTTTCTTT

V: TRBV18
J: TRBJ1-4
size: NA
D: NA
CDR3: CASSESRDKIF
DNA: TGTGCCAGCTCGGAGTCCCGGGACAAGATTTTT

V: TRBV19
J: TRBJ1-5
size: NA
D: TRBD1
CDR3: CASSQGVSNQPQHF
DNA: TGTGCCAGTAGCCAGGGGGTTAGCAATCAGCCCCAGCATTTT

V: TRBV9
J: TRBJ1-2
size: NA
D: TRBD1
CDR3: CASSVLSGGYGYTF
DNA: TGTGCCAGCAGCGTACTTTCAGGGGGCTATGGCTACACCTTC

V: TRBV30
J: TRBJ1-3
size: NA
D: TRBD1
CDR3: CAWGGQGFAGNTIYF
DNA: TGTGCCTGGGGGGGACAGGGGTTTGCTGGAAACACCATATATTTT

V: TRBV2
J: TRBJ1-6
size: NA
D: NA
CDR3: CALQTGSSYNSPLHF
DNA: TGTGCCTTGCAGACGGGGAGCTCCTATAATTCACCCCTCCACTTT

V: TRBV6-1
J: TRBJ1-5
size: NA
D: NA
CDR3: CASSDGSPGQPQHF
DNA: TGTGCCAGCAGTGACGGCAGCCCCGGTCAGCCCCAGCATTTT

V: TRBV12-5
J: TRBJ2-3
size: NA
D: TRBD2
CDR3: CASGLAPRTSPDTQYF
DNA: TGTGCTAGTGGTTTGGCACCCAGGACTAGCCCAGATACGCAGTATTTT

V: TRBV9
J: TRBJ2-1
size: NA
D: TRBD2
CDR3: CASSVASGWSSYNEQFF
DNA: TGTGCCAGCAGCGTAGCTAGCGGGTGGAGCTCCTACAATGAGCAGTTCTTC

V: TRBV30
J: TRBJ2-1
size: NA
D: NA
CDR3: CAWSTSFSSYNEQFF
DNA: TGTGCCTGGAGTACGTCTTTTAGCTCCTACAATGAGCAGTTCTTC

V: TRBV5-4
J: TRBJ1-3
size: NA
D: TRBD1
CDR3: CASSLQGTGNTIYF
DNA: TGTGCCAGCAGCTTACAGGGGACTGGAAACACCATATATTTT

V: TRBV11-2
J: TRBJ2-7
size: NA
D: NA
CDR3: CASSLGRRAYEQYF
DNA: TGTGCCAGCAGCTTGGGCAGGAGAGCCTACGAGCAGTACTTC

V: TRBV9
J: TRBJ1-2
size: NA
D: NA
CDR3: CASSVGQSRYGYTF
DNA: TGTGCCAGCAGCGTAGGACAGTCACGCTACGGCTACACCTTC

V: TRBV9
J: TRBJ2-5
size: once
D: NA
CDR3: CASSVDETQYF
DNA: TGTGCCAGCAGCGTAGATGAGACCCAGTACTTC

V: TRBV6-5
J: TRBJ1-3
size: NA
D: NA
CDR3: CASRYTGYGNTIYF
DNA: TGTGCCAGCAGGTACACTGGGTACGGAAACACCATATATTTT

V: TRBV29-1
J: TRBJ1-2
size: NA
D: TRBD1
CDR3: CSVVWGTGVNGYTF
DNA: TGCAGCGTTGTTTGGGGTACAGGGGTTAATGGCTACACCTTC

V: TRBV18
J: TRBJ2-3
size: once
D: NA
CDR3: CASSPDYTSTDTQYF
DNA: TGTGCCAGCTCACCAGACTATACTAGCACAGATACGCAGTATTTT

V: TRBV4-3
J: TRBJ1-5
size: NA
D: NA
CDR3: CASSQENTGRPQHF
DNA: TGCGCCAGCAGCCAAGAAAATACAGGGCGGCCCCAGCATTTT

V: TRBV7-9
J: TRBJ2-4
size: NA
D: TRBD1
CDR3: CASSLFARQGGNIQYF
DNA: TGTGCCAGCAGCTTATTCGCCCGACAGGGCGGAAACATTCAGTACTTC

V: TRBV30
J: TRBJ2-3
size: NA
D: NA
CDR3: CAWSGYDTQYF
DNA: TGTGCCTGGAGTGGATATGATACGCAGTATTTT

V: TRBV4-1
J: TRBJ1-4
size: once
D: TRBD1
CDR3: CASSSRGTNEKLFF
DNA: TGCGCCAGCAGCTCCAGGGGGACTAATGAAAAACTGTTTTTT

V: TRBV7-9
J: TRBJ2-3
size: NA
D: TRBD2
CDR3: CASSLRSGGLAGEGNTQYF
DNA: TGTGCCAGCAGCTTACGCTCCGGGGGACTAGCGGGAGAAGGAAATACGCAGTATTTT

V: TRBV7-2
J: TRBJ1-3
size: NA
D: NA
CDR3: CASSLAGTGNTIYF
DNA: TGTGCCAGCAGCTTAGCCGGAACTGGAAACACCATATATTTT

V: TRBV7-2
J: TRBJ2-1
size: NA
D: NA
CDR3: CASSPGHNEQFF
DNA: TGTGCCAGCAGCCCAGGACACAATGAGCAGTTCTTC

V: TRBV4-1
J: TRBJ2-1
size: NA
D: NA
CDR3: CASSLGGGASYNEQFF
DNA: TGCGCCAGCAGCCTCGGAGGGGGGGCCTCCTACAATGAGCAGTTCTTC

V: TRBV7-6
J: TRBJ2-1
size: NA
D: NA
CDR3: CASSFKLARTNEQFF
DNA: TGTGCCAGCAGCTTCAAACTAGCCCGCACCAATGAGCAGTTCTTC

V: TRBV5-1
J: TRBJ2-7
size: NA
D: NA
CDR3: CASSDGVGGIYEQYF
DNA: TGCGCCAGCAGCGATGGGGTGGGCGGGATCTACGAGCAGTACTTC